The rows below give T cell receptor beta chains drawn from one sample of a study of shared clonotypes between healthy human individuals. The repertoire was sequenced with immunoSEQ multiplex PCR; TCRdb's copy has only in-frame clones and lacks some. This table has some 1.5 million clones, approximately 98% appearing once. Sequenced material: naive CD4+ T cells sorted from blood. All receptors derive from a man aged 25 to 40 in good health. Both conserved end residues are part of each CDR3. D genes are given only for firm matches. The listing skips clone size in some rows; elsewhere it reads once, few, many or a size class.

- - TRBJ1-3 TRBV15 CATSRTVDPGNTIYF TGTGCCACCAGCAGGACAGTTGACCCTGGAAACACCATATATTTT
TRBD2 - TRBJ2-1 TRBV5-1 CASSLGLAGPTNEQFF TGCGCCAGCAGCTTGGGACTAGCGGGCCCTACAAATGAGCAGTTCTTC
TRBD1 once TRBJ1-1 TRBV19 CASSHRGPRMNTEAFF TGTGCCAGTAGCCACAGGGGGCCGAGGATGAACACTGAAGCTTTCTTT
- - TRBJ1-5 TRBV19 CASSQDGFPSNQPQHF TGTGCCAGTAGTCAAGACGGATTCCCTTCCAATCAGCCCCAGCATTTT
- - TRBJ1-2 TRBV28 CASSTTVNYGYTF TGTGCCAGCAGTACGACAGTAAACTATGGCTACACCTTC
TRBD1 - TRBJ2-2 TRBV5-1 CASMSDRDNTGELFF TGCGCCAGCATGTCCGACAGGGATAACACCGGGGAGCTGTTTTTT
- - TRBJ2-7 TRBV2 CASKVQYEQYF TGTGCCAGCAAGGTCCAGTACGAGCAGTACTTC
- - TRBJ2-7 TRBV7-9 CASSLQQASYEQYF TGTGCCAGCAGCTTACAACAGGCCTCCTACGAGCAGTACTTC
TRBD2 - TRBJ2-3 TRBV7-2 CASSPGLAARPTDTQYF TGTGCCAGCAGCCCCGGACTAGCGGCCAGGCCCACAGATACGCAGTATTTT
- - TRBJ2-7 TRBV5-6 CASSLAVGAGSSEQYF TGTGCCAGCAGCTTGGCCGTTGGTGCGGGATCTTCCGAGCAGTACTTC
- - TRBJ1-5 TRBV6-1 CASSTTFSNQPQHF TGTGCCAGCAGTACGACTTTTAGCAATCAGCCCCAGCATTTT
TRBD2 - TRBJ2-7 TRBV5-1 CASSYGLADNSYEQYF TGCGCCAGCAGCTACGGACTAGCGGACAACTCCTACGAGCAGTACTTC
TRBD2 once TRBJ2-3 TRBV5-4 CASSLGLAGLGASTDTQYF TGTGCCAGCAGCTTGGGACTAGCGGGGTTAGGTGCTAGCACAGATACGCAGTATTTT
- once TRBJ2-2 TRBV19 CASSFSYGGELFF TGTGCCAGTAGTTTTTCTTATGGCGGGGAGCTGTTTTTT
- - TRBJ2-7 TRBV7-6 CASSPSPGPGGEQYF TGTGCCAGCAGCCCATCCCCGGGCCCCGGGGGCGAGCAGTACTTC
TRBD1 - TRBJ1-5 TRBV27 CASSTDRGQPQHF TGTGCCAGCAGTACCGACAGGGGTCAGCCCCAGCATTTT
TRBD2 - TRBJ2-1 TRBV19 CASSVLAGGNEQFF TGTGCCAGTAGTGTTCTAGCGGGAGGCAATGAGCAGTTCTTC
TRBD2 - TRBJ2-3 TRBV5-1 CASSQGLAGGLSDTQYF TGCGCCAGCAGCCAAGGACTAGCGGGAGGGCTATCAGATACGCAGTATTTT
TRBD1 - TRBJ1-5 TRBV10-2 CATTGGVNQPQHF TGCGCCACCACAGGGGGCGTCAATCAGCCCCAGCATTTT
TRBD1 - TRBJ1-3 TRBV5-1 CASRPDREDGNTIYF TGCGCCAGCCGCCCAGACAGGGAAGATGGAAACACCATATATTTT
TRBD1 - TRBJ1-5 TRBV4-3 CASSQGFVDRGISNQPQHF TGCGCCAGCAGCCAAGGGTTCGTCGACAGGGGCATTAGCAATCAGCCCCAGCATTTT
TRBD2 - TRBJ2-7 TRBV4-3 CASSQVLAGVEQYF TGCGCCAGCAGCCAAGTACTAGCGGGAGTCGAGCAGTACTTC
TRBD1 - TRBJ2-5 TRBV7-8 CASSQEQGFVEETQYF TGTGCCAGCAGCCAAGAACAGGGGTTTGTGGAAGAGACCCAGTACTTC
TRBD1 - TRBJ1-4 TRBV27 CASSTDREGEKLFF TGTGCCAGCAGTACGGACAGGGAGGGGGAAAAACTGTTTTTT
- - TRBJ1-2 TRBV28 CASTTEISRSSRRSGYTF TGTGCCAGCACCACGGAAATTAGTCGATCTTCCCGAAGAAGTGGCTACACCTTC
TRBD1 - TRBJ2-7 TRBV7-8 CASSLVGQGSVAYEQYF TGTGCCAGCAGCTTAGTGGGACAGGGATCTGTGGCATACGAGCAGTACTTC
- - TRBJ2-7 TRBV18 CASSLRRGPREQYF TGTGCCAGCTCACTACGGAGGGGGCCTCGGGAGCAGTACTTC
- - TRBJ2-1 TRBV7-2 CASSALGATSYNEQFF TGTGCCAGCAGCGCCCTAGGAGCAACCTCCTACAATGAGCAGTTCTTC
- once TRBJ2-7 TRBV4-3 CASSHRGGWDEQYF TGCGCCAGCAGCCACAGGGGAGGTTGGGACGAGCAGTACTTC
- - TRBJ2-2 TRBV11-2 CASSSRKGDTGELFF TGTGCCAGCAGCTCCCGAAAGGGGGACACCGGGGAGCTGTTTTTT
- - TRBJ2-7 TRBV7-8 CASSLFDRKAYEQYF TGTGCCAGCAGCTTATTCGACCGAAAAGCCTACGAGCAGTACTTC
- once TRBJ2-3 TRBV5-4 CASSKSGYTDTQYF TGTGCCAGCAGCAAGAGCGGTTACACAGATACGCAGTATTTT
- - TRBJ1-2 TRBV5-1 CASSLRPGRDYGYTF TGCGCCAGCAGCTTGAGGCCGGGAAGGGACTATGGCTACACCTTC
TRBD1 - TRBJ2-3 TRBV29-1 CSVAGTRTGPDTQYF TGCAGCGTTGCGGGGACCCGGACAGGGCCAGATACGCAGTATTTT
TRBD1 - TRBJ1-3 TRBV5-1 CASSLMGTVSGNTIYF TGCGCCAGCAGCTTGATGGGGACAGTTTCTGGAAACACCATATATTTT
TRBD1 - TRBJ2-5 TRBV11-2 CASSSDRDQETQYF TGTGCCAGCAGCTCGGACAGGGACCAAGAGACCCAGTACTTC
- - TRBJ2-5 TRBV9 CASSVGAPGGETQYF TGTGCCAGCAGCGTAGGAGCCCCCGGAGGGGAGACCCAGTACTTC
- - TRBJ2-6 TRBV28 CASSLGAGANVLTF TGTGCCAGCAGTTTGGGTGCCGGGGCCAACGTCCTGACTTTC
TRBD2 - TRBJ2-7 TRBV7-6 CASSQLAGYEQYF TGTGCCAGCAGCCAACTAGCGGGGTACGAGCAGTACTTC
TRBD2 - TRBJ2-7 TRBV28 CASSLGLAGVYEQYF TGTGCCAGCAGTCTCGGACTAGCGGGAGTGTACGAGCAGTACTTC
- - TRBJ2-5 TRBV7-2 CASSSLGGQETQYF TGTGCCAGCAGCTCCCTGGGCGGGCAAGAGACCCAGTACTTC
- - TRBJ1-1 TRBV29-1 CSALGTRLVAEAFF TGCAGCGCCCTAGGGACTCGATTAGTGGCTGAAGCTTTCTTT
TRBD2 once TRBJ2-7 TRBV29-1 CSASSGGYEQYF TGCAGCGCCTCCTCCGGGGGGTACGAGCAGTACTTC
- - TRBJ2-5 TRBV29-1 CSVEGGPETQYF TGCAGCGTTGAAGGAGGGCCAGAGACCCAGTACTTC
- once TRBJ1-5 TRBV6-5 CASRDYSGNQPQHF TGTGCCAGCAGGGACTACTCCGGCAATCAGCCCCAGCATTTT
- - TRBJ2-3 TRBV29-1 CSAGWGNADTQYF TGCAGCGCTGGGTGGGGCAATGCAGATACGCAGTATTTT
TRBD2 - TRBJ2-7 TRBV27 CASSLRSGREGLVEQYF TGTGCCAGCAGTTTAAGGTCGGGTAGGGAGGGTCTGGTCGAGCAGTACTTC
- - TRBJ2-1 TRBV18 CASSPQARDEQFF TGTGCCAGCTCACCGCAAGCCAGGGATGAGCAGTTCTTC
- - TRBJ1-2 TRBV7-9 CASSLDSDYGYTF TGTGCCAGCAGCTTAGACAGTGACTATGGCTACACCTTC
TRBD2 - TRBJ2-1 TRBV12-5 CASGPSGISYNEQFF TGTGCTAGTGGTCCAAGCGGGATCTCCTACAATGAGCAGTTCTTC
TRBD1 - TRBJ2-3 TRBV27 CASSLRVQGASDTQYF TGTGCCAGCAGTCTAAGGGTGCAGGGGGCTTCGGATACGCAGTATTTT
TRBD2 - TRBJ2-7 TRBV6-5 CASSYRGRATFYEQYF TGTGCCAGCAGCTACCGAGGGAGGGCCACTTTCTACGAGCAGTACTTC
- - TRBJ2-7 TRBV30 CAWSSEVPYEQYF TGTGCCTGGAGTAGCGAGGTACCCTACGAGCAGTACTTC
- - TRBJ2-3 TRBV6-6 CASSPTPSSSTDTQYF TGTGCCAGCAGTCCGACACCCTCCTCTAGCACAGATACGCAGTATTTT
- - TRBJ2-2 TRBV7-8 CASRLRWESAGELFF TGTGCCAGCAGACTCAGGTGGGAGTCCGCCGGGGAGCTGTTTTTT
- - TRBJ2-5 TRBV6-1 CASSELLETQYF TGTGCCAGCAGTGAACTCTTAGAGACCCAGTACTTC
TRBD1 once TRBJ1-1 TRBV6-5 CASSSQGSRAFF TGTGCCAGCAGTTCACAGGGGTCCCGCGCTTTCTTT
TRBD2 - TRBJ2-7 TRBV14 CASSQGLSYEQYF TGTGCCAGCAGCCAGGGACTATCCTACGAGCAGTACTTC
- - TRBJ1-1 TRBV19 CASTKEAVQPNTEAFF TGTGCCAGTACGAAGGAGGCAGTACAACCTAACACTGAAGCTTTCTTT
TRBD1 - TRBJ2-3 TRBV5-1 CASSLERGPADTQYF TGCGCCAGCAGCTTGGAGAGGGGGCCGGCAGATACGCAGTATTTT